The sequence of this TCR beta chain was determined in a study of CD8+CD57+ T cells in acquired aplastic anemia. There are many counts of this clonotype. Its target is unknown. One junction end does not reproduce the germline sequence, and a read error may be involved. According to the study, genomic DNA was the template for TCR beta VDJ and CDR3 profiling. TCRdb re-analysed the reads in MiXCR, keeping a single row per CDR3 protein. The table has roughly 150,000 distinct CDR3 sequences, approximately 40% seen once. Overall study findings and caveats: It was found that fewer than 35 CD8+ CDR3 sequences were shared between patients and controls.

The sequence was obtained from a human donor in good health. Sequenced input: sorted CD4+, CD8+, or CD8+CD57+ T cells (not recorded which) from PBMCs.

CDR3 DNA sequence: TGCAGTACTAGAGTAGGGACTAGTAGGTCCTACAATGAGCAGTTCTTC. Translation gives CSTRVGTSRSYNEQFF. This chain uses TRBV20-1 with TRBJ2-1, with TRBD2 matching over 8 bases. The CDR3 is 16 amino acids. Germline assignment: CDR1 DFQATT and CDR2 SNEGSKA (reference sequence).